These T cell receptor beta chains were read from a single sample in a study of OX40 agonist ivuxolimab in advanced cancers. TCRdb's table, derived via immunoSEQ multiplex PCR, lists solely in-frame clones and lacks some. The table has about 160,000 clones, 94% seen once. The sequenced sample was CD4+ or CD8+ T cells sorted from blood, obtained in a trial of the OX40 agonist ivuxolimab. The receptors shown here come from an adult with an advanced solid tumor such as melanoma, head and neck, liver or kidney cancer. Both conserved end residues are part of each CDR3. D genes are given only for firm matches. For some rows the clone size is stated as once, few or many, or as a class when expanded; others skip it.

D gene | J gene | clone size | V gene | CDR3 protein | CDR3 DNA
TRBD1 | TRBJ2-2 | once | TRBV6-5 | CASSYWGQGGHGELFF | TGTGCCAGCAGTTACTGGGGACAGGGGGGTCACGGGGAGCTGTTTTTT
TRBD2 | TRBJ2-6 | NA | TRBV7-3 | CASSSAGAGAPGANVLTF | TGTGCCAGCAGCTCAGCGGGGGCGGGAGCGCCTGGGGCCAACGTCCTGACTTTC
NA | TRBJ1-2 | NA | TRBV6-5 | CASSKGPGYTF | TGTGCCAGCAGTAAGGGACCGGGCTACACCTTC
NA | TRBJ1-3 | NA | TRBV2 | CASTMGFSGNTIYF | TGTGCCAGCACTATGGGGTTCTCTGGAAACACCATATATTTT
TRBD2 | TRBJ2-7 | NA | TRBV11-2 | CASSPRLGGTYEQYF | TGTGCCAGCAGCCCCCGGCTGGGAGGGACCTACGAGCAGTACTTC
NA | TRBJ2-3 | NA | TRBV7-2 | CASSRVGGTDTQYF | TGTGCCAGCAGCCGCGTAGGCGGCACAGATACGCAGTATTTT
TRBD1 | TRBJ1-3 | once | TRBV19 | CASSPGGQGASYGNTIYF | TGTGCCAGTAGCCCCGGGGGACAGGGGGCATCATATGGAAACACCATATATTTT
NA | TRBJ1-1 | NA | TRBV28 | CASSSTVMNTEAFF | TGTGCCAGCAGTTCGACAGTTATGAACACTGAAGCTTTCTTT
TRBD1 | TRBJ1-5 | NA | TRBV5-1 | CASSLEGGQTSNQPQHF | TGCGCCAGCAGCTTGGAAGGGGGACAGACTAGCAATCAGCCCCAGCATTTT
TRBD1 | TRBJ2-7 | NA | TRBV7-3 | CASSLGGQEYEQYF | TGTGCCAGCAGCCTAGGTGGACAGGAGTACGAGCAGTACTTC